The 3 T cell receptor beta chains given below trace back to one sample, sequenced in a study of cytotoxic CD8 clonotypes in ibrutinib-treated CLL. The method was immunoSEQ multiplex PCR; TCRdb's version includes in-frame clones alone and lacks a portion of them. The table includes 15,000 or so clones, about 65% detected once. The sequencing used PBMCs, collected before ibrutinib treatment. The origin of the receptors is a human donor with chronic lymphocytic leukemia.

This clone was seen once. The chain uses TRBV5-4 and TRBJ1-2; a possible D gene is TRBD1 (6 bases). Trimming pared 4 bases from V and 4 bases from J, leaving 14 bases between. The CDR3 is made up of 14 amino acids. Looked up from germline, CDR1 is SGHNT and CDR2 is YYREEE (reference sequence). The CDR3: CASSLEQGTYGYTF. DNA for the CDR3: TGTGCCAGCAGCCTAGAACAGGGAACCTATGGCTACACCTTC.

The chain joins TRBV15 to TRBJ1-3; D remains ambiguous. This CDR3 is built from 13 residues. Germline values: CDR1 LNHNV, CDR2 YYDKDF (reference sequence). Trimming took off 1 base at V and 0 bases at J, with 1 base between the two ends. CDR3 nucleotides: TGTGCCACCAGCAGAGCCTCTGGAAACACCATATATTTT. Its protein product is CATSRASGNTIYF.

This chain joins TRBV7-9 and TRBJ2-7; unclear D gene. In germline, CDR1 is SEHNR, CDR2 FQNEAQ (reference sequence). This CDR3 contains 11 residues. Between the trimmed V and J ends, which lost 3 bases and 2 bases, there was a span of 2 bases. For the CDR3, the DNA is TGTGCCAGCAGCTTTACCTACGAGCAGTACTTC. It yields the protein CASSFTYEQYF.